The present entry profiles one T cell receptor (beta chain) with its context. Its antigen is still unknown. What was sequenced were expressed TCRB transcripts, since all of the isolated RNA had been reverse transcribed. Measured with immunoSEQ multiplex PCR; TCRdb has only the in-frame clones, and not every one. The sample gives under 900,000 clones, 15% to 20% of which show up once; 0.023% is in the top ten. The data belong to a study of beta chain features in type 1 diabetes. Study-wide results and caveats: Lower insertion and higher deletion counts appeared at VDJ junctions in type 1 diabetes patients. Type 1 diabetes patients had TCRB CDR3s that were shorter (moderately but significantly so) in all four CD4+ subsets.

The sequencing sample was made of naive CD4+ T cells from blood. The clonotype comes from a woman under 30 in good health.

The DNA for the CDR3 is TGCAGCGTTGTTCCGGGAGATGCTCAAGAGACCCAGTACTTC. This translates into CSVVPGDAQETQYF. This chain connects TRBV29-1 to TRBJ2-5, with a tentative D call TRBD2 (6 bases). Per germline, CDR1 SQVTM and CDR2 ANQGSEA. This CDR3 is 14 amino acids long. V lost 4 bases and J lost 2, with 14 bases in between.